This note documents a single T cell receptor beta chain sequence. Its target is unknown. The data derive from a study of shared clonotypes between healthy human individuals. About the study: CD8 memory received one plate per donor, CD8 naive two, CD4 memory three and CD4 naive three. Study-wide findings and caveats: Among donors, clonotype sharing was expected to be affected by sequencing depth. Sorted-subset sequencing, rarefaction showed, was incomplete despite large depth.

CD45RO negativity and positive selection for CCR7 defined naive CD8 cells, a population that excluded terminally differentiated effector memory CD45RA+ cells. The V and J ends lost 5 bases and 1 base respectively, with 10 bases between them. Germline-derived CDR1 and CDR2 are SGHAT and FQNNGV. This CDR3 has 14 amino acids. Each sorted subset replicate got 200 ng genomic DNA, tens of thousands of genomes. Method: immunoSEQ multiplex PCR; TCRdb's copy keeps in-frame clones and lacks some. This sample carries 800,000 or so clones, just over 95% of them seen once, and the ten largest clones take over 0.2%.

Material: naive CD8+ T cells sorted from blood. The sequence was collected from a young man in good health. The chain is built from TRBV11-2 and TRBJ2-3; D gene uncertain. CDR3 in DNA: TGTGCCAGCAGCAAATACTTGGGCACAGATACGCAGTATTTT. This translates into CASSKYLGTDTQYF. Variable domain in full (rest from reference TRBV11-2 and TRBJ2-3): EAGVAQSPRYKIIEKRQSVAFWCNPISGHATLYWYQQILGQGPKLLIQFQNNGVVDDSQLPKDRFSAERLKGVDSTLKIQPAKLEDSAVYLCASSKYLGTDTQYFGPGTRLTVL.